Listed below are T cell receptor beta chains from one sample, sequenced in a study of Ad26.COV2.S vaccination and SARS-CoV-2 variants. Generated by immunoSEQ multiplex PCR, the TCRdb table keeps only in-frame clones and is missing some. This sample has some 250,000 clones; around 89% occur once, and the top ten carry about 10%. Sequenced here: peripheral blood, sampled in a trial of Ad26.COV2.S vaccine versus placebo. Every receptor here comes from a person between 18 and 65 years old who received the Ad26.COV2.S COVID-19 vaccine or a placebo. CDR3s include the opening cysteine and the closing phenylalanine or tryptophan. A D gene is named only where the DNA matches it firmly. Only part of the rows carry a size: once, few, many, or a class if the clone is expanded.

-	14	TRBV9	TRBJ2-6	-	TGTGCCAGCAGCCCCACCGGGCAGACCGACGTCCTGACTTTC	CASSPTGQTDVLTF
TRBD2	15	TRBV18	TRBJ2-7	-	TGTGCCAGCTCACCAGCCCAGCGGGGCTCCTACGAGCAGTACTTC	CASSPAQRGSYEQYF
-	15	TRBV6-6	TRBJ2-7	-	TGTGCCAGCAGTTACCCAGACCCAAACTCCTACGAGCAGTACTTC	CASSYPDPNSYEQYF
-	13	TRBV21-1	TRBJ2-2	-	TGTGCCAGCAGCAAAAAGGGGACCGGGGAGCTGTTTTTT	CASSKKGTGELFF
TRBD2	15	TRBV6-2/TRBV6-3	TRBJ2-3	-	TGTGCCAGCAGTCCCCTACCGGGAGGGCCAGATACGCAGTATTTT	CASSPLPGGPDTQYF
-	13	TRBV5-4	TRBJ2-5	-	TGTGCCAGCAGCGCCCGGGACCCAGAGACCCAGTACTTC	CASSARDPETQYF
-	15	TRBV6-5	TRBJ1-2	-	TGTGCCAGCAGTTACGAGACAGGCGGTCTACGTGGCTACACCTTC	CASSYETGGLRGYTF
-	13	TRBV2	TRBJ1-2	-	TGTGCCAGCAGTGCCGGGATTAACTATGGCTACACCTTC	CASSAGINYGYTF
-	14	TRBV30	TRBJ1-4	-	TGTGCCTGGAGTGTCCGTCAGGTAGCTGAAAAACTGTTTTTT	CAWSVRQVAEKLFF
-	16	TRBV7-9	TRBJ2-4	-	TGTGCCAGCAGCCCAACAGGGGACTTAGCCAAAAACATTCAGTACTTC	CASSPTGDLAKNIQYF
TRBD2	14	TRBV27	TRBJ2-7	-	TGTGCCAGCAGTTTATCGCGGGGGGCCTACGAGCAGTACTTC	CASSLSRGAYEQYF
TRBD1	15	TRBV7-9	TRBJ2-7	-	TGTGCCAGCAGCCCTACGGCAGGGGGCACATACGAGCAGTACTTC	CASSPTAGGTYEQYF
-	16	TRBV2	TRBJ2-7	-	TGTGCCAGCAGTGATATGGGCAGGGGAAGCTCCTACGAGCAGTACTTC	CASSDMGRGSSYEQYF
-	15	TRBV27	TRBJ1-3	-	TGTGCCAGCAGTATCACAGCGACCCCTGGAAACACCATATATTTT	CASSITATPGNTIYF
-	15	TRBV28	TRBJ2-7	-	TGTGCCAGCAGCTCCCCCCGGGGGCAGGGCAACGAGCAGTACTTC	CASSSPRGQGNEQYF
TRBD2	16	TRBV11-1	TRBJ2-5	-	TGTGCCAGCAGCTTAGGGAGCGGGGGGGCCCAAGAGACCCAGTACTTC	CASSLGSGGAQETQYF
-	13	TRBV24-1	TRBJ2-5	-	TGTGCCACCAGTCGCGCAGGGAGGGAGACCCAGTACTTC	CATSRAGRETQYF
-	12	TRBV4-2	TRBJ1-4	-	TGTGCCAGCAGCGGTACAGGGGAAAAACTGTTTTTT	CASSGTGEKLFF
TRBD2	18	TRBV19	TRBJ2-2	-	TGTGCCAGTAGTCCCCGAAGAGAGCGGGGGGCCAAGGGCGGGGAGCTGTTTTTT	CASSPRRERGAKGGELFF
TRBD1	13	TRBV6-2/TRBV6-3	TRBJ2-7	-	TGTGCCAGCAGTTACATGGACAGGTACGAGCAGTACTTC	CASSYMDRYEQYF
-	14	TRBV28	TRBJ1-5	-	TGTGCCAGCAGCCCAGACAGTTACAATCAGCCCCAGCATTTT	CASSPDSYNQPQHF
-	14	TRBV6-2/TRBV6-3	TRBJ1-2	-	TGTGCCAGCAGTTTGGAGGGGGCTAACTATGGCTACACCTTC	CASSLEGANYGYTF
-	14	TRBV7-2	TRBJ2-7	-	TGTGCCAGCAGCCCGTCCCGGGACAACTACGAGCAGTACTTC	CASSPSRDNYEQYF
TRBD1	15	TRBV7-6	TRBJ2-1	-	TGTGCCAGCAGCTCAACCGGGACAGGGTGGAATGAGCAGTTCTTC	CASSSTGTGWNEQFF
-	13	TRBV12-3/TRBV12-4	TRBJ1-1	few	TGTGCCAGCAGTTTTGGCGAGAACACTGAAGCTTTCTTT	CASSFGENTEAFF
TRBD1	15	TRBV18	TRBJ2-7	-	TGTGCCAGCTCACCACCGGGACAGGGGGCGCGAGAGCAGTACTTC	CASSPPGQGAREQYF
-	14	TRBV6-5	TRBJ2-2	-	TGTGCCAGCAGTCGGACCCAAGGGACCGGGGAGCTGTTTTTT	CASSRTQGTGELFF
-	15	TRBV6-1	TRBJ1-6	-	TGTGCCAGCAGTGACGGACGGACGTGGTGGTCACCCCTCCACTTT	CASSDGRTWWSPLHF
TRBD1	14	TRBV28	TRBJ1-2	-	TGTGCCAGCATCACGGACAGGAGCTCCTATGGCTACACCTTC	CASITDRSSYGYTF
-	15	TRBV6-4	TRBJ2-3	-	TGTGCCAGCAGCCCGAGTGGTGTGGGCACAGATACGCAGTATTTT	CASSPSGVGTDTQYF
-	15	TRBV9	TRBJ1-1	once	TGTGCCAGCAGCGCCGGGGGCAGGTCGGGCACTGAAGCTTTCTTT	CASSAGGRSGTEAFF
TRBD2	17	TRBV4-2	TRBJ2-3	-	TGTGCCAGCAGCCAAGGAATAGCGGGGGGGAGCACAGATACGCAGTATTTT	CASSQGIAGGSTDTQYF
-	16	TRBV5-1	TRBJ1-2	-	TGCGCCAGCAGCCCAGACAGCATAAGCCCTTACTATGGCTACACCTTC	CASSPDSISPYYGYTF
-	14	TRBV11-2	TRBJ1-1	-	TGTGCCAGCAGCTTACTGCGAGGGAAAGCTGAAGCTTTCTTT	CASSLLRGKAEAFF
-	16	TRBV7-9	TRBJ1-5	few	TGTGCCAGCAGCTCAGGGTCCGGGGTCAAGAATCAGCCCCAGCATTTT	CASSSGSGVKNQPQHF
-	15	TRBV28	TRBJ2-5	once	TGTGCCAGCAGTTTACTCTTCGGGGGAGGAGAGACCCAGTACTTC	CASSLLFGGGETQYF
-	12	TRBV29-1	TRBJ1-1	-	TGCAGCGTCCCTTCAGGGGCCACTGAAGCTTTCTTT	CSVPSGATEAFF
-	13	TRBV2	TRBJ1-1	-	TGTGCCAGCAGCCCGGGGGCCCGACGGGTGGCTTTCTTT	CASSPGARRVAFF
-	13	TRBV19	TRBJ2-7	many	TGTGCCAGTAGTCAGTCGACCGTCTACGAGCAGTACTTC	CASSQSTVYEQYF
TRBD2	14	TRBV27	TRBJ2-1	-	TGTGCCAGCATAGGGACTAGCGGGAGCAATGAGCAGTTCTTC	CASIGTSGSNEQFF
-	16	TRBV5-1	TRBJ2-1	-	TGCGCCAGCAGCTTGGCGGCAGGAGGTATCTACAATGAGCAGTTCTTC	CASSLAAGGIYNEQFF
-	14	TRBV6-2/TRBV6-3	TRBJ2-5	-	TGTGCCAGCAGTCCGACTGGGTGGGAAGAGACCCAGTACTTC	CASSPTGWEETQYF
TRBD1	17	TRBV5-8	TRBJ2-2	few	TGTGCCAGCAGCTTGGAGGACAGGGGGCTGTACACCGGGGAGCTGTTTTTT	CASSLEDRGLYTGELFF